Detailed here is one TCR beta chain. There is no known antigen for this receptor. No clone much larger than this one lies a single base away; base qualities are absent. The library was generated by the immunoSEQ multiplex PCR assay. For the multiplex PCR, a mixture combining 60 forward primers for TCR Vbeta segments and 13 reverse primers for TCR Jbeta segments was used. Amplification of the CDR3 region of rearranged TCR beta genes was performed with a multiplex PCR assay on genomic DNA. The Illumina HiSeq System was used to sequence the amplified TCR beta libraries as 87-base-pair reads. The paper's processing steps were these. Across the roughly 600 repertoires, a later analysis counted roughly 77 million unique TCR beta chains, around 11 million of which were shared by at least two donors. To remove PCR and sequencing errors, raw reads were error-corrected and collapsed into unique sequences using a nearest-neighbor algorithm that merged closely related sequences. Alignment of CDR3 sequences to IMGT reference sequences was used to assign V, D and J gene segments. For a sequence to be retained, a match of at least six nucleotides was required to both a V gene segment and a J gene segment. A rearrangement counted as productive if the CDR3 had no stop codons and remained in frame with V and J, and every other rearrangement counted as non-productive. Following IMGT convention, CDR3 was defined as the stretch from the second conserved V-encoded cysteine to the conserved J-encoded phenylalanine. The earlier analysis of 587 of the donors excluded any sequence lacking an unambiguous match to a single V gene segment. In an earlier analysis of about 590 of the donors, a V segment was called functional when productive rearrangements were above 56.7%, and segregating when the standard deviation between donors exceeded 5%. A statistical classification framework was developed to diagnose cytomegalovirus status using the catalog of TCR beta chain sequences. In a later analysis, V and J genes were assigned by comparing TCR nucleotide sequences against IMGT/GENE-DB human TR gene sequences. A later analysis assigned CDR3 sequences and most-parsimonious VDJ recombination scenarios with the TCRdist pipeline. In a later analysis, each TCR beta chain was defined by its CDR3 amino acid sequence together with its V-gene family, and reads without a unique V-gene family were excluded. In a later analysis, around 650 highly shared, low-generation-probability nucleotide sequences were removed to address suspected cross-contamination and a sequencing artifact. For each public chain, a later analysis derived a clonal expansion index from normalized ranks of inferred template counts within each repertoire. In a later analysis, generation probabilities were computed with a VDJ recombination model fitted to out-of-frame rearrangements, and the resulting probabilities were checked against IGoR. A later analysis scored TCR-TCR, TCR-HLA and TCR-CMV co-occurrence with hypergeometric tests, applying a repertoire-size bias correction to TCR pairs. A later analysis estimated false discovery rates by permuting HLA or CMV assignments 20 times. In a later analysis, co-occurring TCRs were grouped using DBSCAN, and TCRdist sequence similarity was added for clustering within HLA-allele-positive subsets. Repertoires with fewer than 30,000 or more than 120,000 public chains, plus five repertoires with anomalous nucleotide sharing, were excluded from co-occurrence clustering. TCRdb limited this immuneACCESS table to in-frame rearrangements with V and J called. A share of clones is missing; checked studies link under half to unresolved V genes, and the rest is unexplained. From that table come the V and J calls and clone size; the DNA was used to work out D and trimming. The sample includes some 200,000 clones, with 82% observed a single time. The leading ten clones occupy about 0.78% of the sample.

The cohort was made up of about 610 healthy bone marrow donors. Cohort members were all nominally healthy when sampled, although unrecorded immune exposures were likely present. The donor tested CMV seronegative, placing the donor among the roughly 350 seronegative members of the cohort. A peripheral blood sample was collected from each donor, and TCR beta sequencing was performed on peripheral blood mononuclear cells. The Qiagen DNeasy Blood Extraction Kit was used to extract genomic DNA from the blood cell samples. According to the germline V gene, CDR1 reads SGHDT and CDR2 reads YYEEEE. V and J are trimmed by 1 base and 3 bases, and the gene matches miss 4 bases of the junction. CDR3 length: 15 amino acids, cysteine to phenylalanine. The read is trimmed to its CDR3 DNA, 45 bases read in frame from base 1. This sample was taken from a study of cytomegalovirus exposure and HLA in healthy donors (dated by TCRdb to 2017 to 2019). Study-level background: In an earlier analysis of under 600 of the donors, about 270 Gb of sequence data and approximately 120 million unique TCR beta sequences from roughly 180 million T cells were reported. Roughly 300 gigabases of sequencing data and around 90 million unique TCR sequences made up an early release that covered 500 to 700 HLA-typed donors. Of the approximately 400 genotyped donors, less than 85% were placed in the genetic ancestry cluster associated with self-reported Caucasian donors. The study aimed to test whether signatures of past pathogen exposure could be identified by cataloging public T cell receptors. The study used immunosequencing to profile the T cell repertoires of several hundred subjects and linked those repertoires to cytomegalovirus serostatus. In addition to the first cohort of approximately 650 subjects, a separate validation cohort of some 120 different subjects was used. To predict cytomegalovirus infection status, the study combined high-throughput TCR immunosequencing, statistical association of individual TCRs with disease status, and machine learning. A later analysis re-examined previously published TCR beta repertoires from just over 650 donors and added high-resolution HLA genotyping to investigate patterns of TCR occurrence. In the later analysis, no new phenotypic data were used to find candidate immune exposures; instead, reliance was placed on TCR beta sequences and their occurrence across donors. In an earlier analysis of roughly 580 of the donors, high-throughput TCR beta sequencing was used to judge whether each TCR beta V gene segment behaved as functional or pseudogenic. Donor age, sex, ethnicity and CMV serostatus were compiled alongside the repertoire data. In a later genetic analysis, genome-wide SNP genotypes for about 55% of the roughly 700 donors were used, and that subset was treated as a discovery cohort. All discovery cohort repertoires had been generated on a single sequencing platform. HLA typing included class I and class II loci at four-digit resolution. Typing coverage differed by locus: A, B, C, DRB1 and DQB1 were typed in about 629-630 donors, DQA1 in approximately 520, DPA1 in 600 to 610, and DPB1 in just under 490. Four to six DR-DQ haplotypes were handled as single units for association and clustering, since linkage in the cohort was strong. Among roughly 400 genotyped donors of the cohort, an average of roughly 240,000 unique TCR beta nucleotide sequences were sequenced per donor, around a sixth of them non-productive.

General conclusions and limits of the study: In a later genetic analysis, fewer N-insertions in productive TCRs were reported among donors in an Asian-associated ancestry cluster than the roughly 700-donor mean. Only TCR beta chains were sequenced in this cohort, and the absence of alpha or paired-chain data limited detectable features. A further reported finding was that TCR beta sequences accurately predicted the HLA-A and HLA-B alleles for most subjects in the first cohort. Most CMV-associated TCR beta chains appeared to be HLA-restricted in a later analysis, and the HLA associations seemed to be driven largely by CMV exposure. The presence/absence analyses assumed that sequencing depth was roughly uniform across donors, and that assumption may not be true. Specific HLA alleles were associated with some 15,000 TCR beta sequences at a false discovery rate of 0.05 in a later analysis. The earlier analysis of fewer than 750 of the donors excluded over 15 rarely observed V segments, including chromosome 9 orphons, because counts were too low. In a later analysis, several top co-occurrence clusters were reported to appear linked to parvovirus B19, influenza, CMV and Epstein-Barr virus. Linkage disequilibrium might explain the correlated functional status among segregating V segments, but an unknown experimental factor could not be excluded. Across donors, most TCR sequences were observed very rarely, whereas some public TCRs were present in many individuals. For the cohort, immune exposure information was limited to CMV serostatus. Some IMGT-functional V segments, including TRBV6-2 and TRBV6-3, could not be distinguished by the 87-base-pair reads and were therefore excluded. Because HLA typing was missing for some donors at each locus, association tests included only the typed subset. Compared with equally common non-associated chains, HLA-associated TCR beta chains in a later analysis were more clonally expanded and had lower generation probabilities. The sequencing pipeline was judged likely to have produced a cluster of highly shared sequence variants as a technical artifact. The authors suggested that the approach could potentially be extended to other disease states and immunological phenotypes. V-gene and J-gene trimming of TCR beta chains was associated with a missense DCLRE1C variant in a later genetic analysis, and the association was replicated in an independent cohort. A later analysis found that TCR association rates varied across HLA loci, with DRB1 alleles showing the most associated TCRs and HLA-C alleles the fewest. Strong co-occurrence of HLA alleles, especially DR and DQ, made assigning TCR associations to individual alleles difficult. A few of the identified cytomegalovirus-associated TCR beta chains were confirmed in vitro to be specific for cytomegalovirus antigens. The classifier was reported to diagnose cytomegalovirus status with high specificity and sensitivity in both the original and validation cohorts. In an earlier analysis of 587 of the donors, most TCR beta V segments appeared in productive rearrangements about 90% or about 30% of the time, broadly matching IMGT annotations. The study listed 164 TCR beta chains as associated with cytomegalovirus.

The sequenced sample consisted of PBMCs. The sequence was collected from a young woman in good health and CMV-seronegative. The chain uses TRBV5-6 and TRBJ2-7; the junction holds 10 bases that match TRBD2. This receptor carries the CDR3 CASSLRTSGIYEQYF. In nucleotides, the sequence is TGTGCCAGCAGCTTGAGAACTAGCGGGATCTACGAGCAGTACTTC.